This T cell receptor (beta chain) was sequenced during a study of T cells in pancreatic ductal adenocarcinoma. Notes on the study in general: Tumor and blood clonality did not differ significantly, about 0.112 versus 0.072.

Concerning this clone: Its antigen remains unidentified.

Surgery without prior neoadjuvant therapy was the treatment of the selected pancreatic ductal adenocarcinoma patients. Libraries were prepared by immunoSEQ multiplex PCR; TCRdb keeps only in-frame clonotypes and omits some of them. Seen here are more than 85,000 clones, roughly 96% observed once, and the top ten hold about 3%. Trimming removed 1 base at V and 7 bases at J, with 11 bases between. CDR3 length: 15 amino acids. Germline loops: CDR1 SGHAT, CDR2 FQDESV (reference sequence). The TCR originated in a human donor with pancreatic ductal adenocarcinoma. The chain carries TRBV11-1 and TRBJ2-6; unclear D gene. The sequenced material came from PBMCs. The CDR3 sequence is CASSLVALGANVLTF. The CDR3 coding sequence is TGTGCCAGCAGCTTAGTGGCTCTGGGCGCCAACGTCCTGACTTTC.